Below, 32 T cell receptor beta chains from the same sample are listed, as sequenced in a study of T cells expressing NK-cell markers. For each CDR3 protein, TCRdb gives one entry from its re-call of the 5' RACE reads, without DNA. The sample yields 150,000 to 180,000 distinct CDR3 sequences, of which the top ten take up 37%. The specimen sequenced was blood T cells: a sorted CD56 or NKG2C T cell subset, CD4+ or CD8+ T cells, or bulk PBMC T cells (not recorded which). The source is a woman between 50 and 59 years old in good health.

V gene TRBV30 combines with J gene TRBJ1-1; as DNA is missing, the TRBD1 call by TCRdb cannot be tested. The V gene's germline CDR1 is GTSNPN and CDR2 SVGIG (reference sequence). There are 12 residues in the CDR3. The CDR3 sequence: CAWAPGDTEAFF.

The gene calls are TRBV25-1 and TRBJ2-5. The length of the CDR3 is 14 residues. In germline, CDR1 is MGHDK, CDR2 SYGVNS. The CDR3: CASSEFRNQETQYF.

CDR3 region: CASSEGLGGQPQHF. The chain employs TRBV2 and TRBJ1-5; TCRdb picks TRBD1, but there is no DNA to check that call. Germline CDR1 reads SNHLY; CDR2 reads FYNNEI. This CDR3 has 14 amino acids.

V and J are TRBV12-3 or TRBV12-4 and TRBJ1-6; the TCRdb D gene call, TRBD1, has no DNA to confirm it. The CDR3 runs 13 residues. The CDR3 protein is CASTPGGNSPLHF.

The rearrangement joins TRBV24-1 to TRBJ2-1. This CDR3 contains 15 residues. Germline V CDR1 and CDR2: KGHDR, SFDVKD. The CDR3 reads CATSDPVYSYNEQFF.

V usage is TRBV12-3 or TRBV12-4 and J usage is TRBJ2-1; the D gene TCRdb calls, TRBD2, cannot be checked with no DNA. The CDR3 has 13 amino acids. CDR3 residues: CASSLPSRNEQFF.

CDR3 amino acids: CASSLLEVAGGPSWTDTQYF. This chain uses TRBV7-9 with TRBJ2-3; there is no DNA to check the TCRdb D call of TRBD2. This CDR3 spans 20 amino acids. Germline V CDR1 and CDR2: SEHNR, FQNEAQ (reference sequence).

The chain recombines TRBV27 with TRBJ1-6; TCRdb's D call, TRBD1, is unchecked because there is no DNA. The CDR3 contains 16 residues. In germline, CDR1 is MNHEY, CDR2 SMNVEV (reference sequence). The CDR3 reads CASSLKAYRVVSPLHF.

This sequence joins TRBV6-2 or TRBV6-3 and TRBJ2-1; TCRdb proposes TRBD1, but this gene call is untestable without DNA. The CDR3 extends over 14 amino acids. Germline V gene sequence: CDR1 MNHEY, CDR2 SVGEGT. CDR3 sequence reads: CASSGQSSYNEQFF.

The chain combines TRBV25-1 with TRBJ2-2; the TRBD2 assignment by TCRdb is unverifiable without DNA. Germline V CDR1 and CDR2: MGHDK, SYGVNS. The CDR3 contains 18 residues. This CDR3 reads CASSEYRREGPSTGELFF.

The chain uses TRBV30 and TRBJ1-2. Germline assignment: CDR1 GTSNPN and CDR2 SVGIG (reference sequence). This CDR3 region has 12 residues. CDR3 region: CAWTSTHDGYTF.

CDR3 in amino acids: CSPRDSNYGYTF. The V gene is TRBV29-1, the J gene TRBJ1-2; lacking DNA, the TRBD1 call made by TCRdb goes unchecked. CDR3 length: 12 amino acids. Germline CDR1 reads SQVTM; CDR2 reads ANQGSEA.

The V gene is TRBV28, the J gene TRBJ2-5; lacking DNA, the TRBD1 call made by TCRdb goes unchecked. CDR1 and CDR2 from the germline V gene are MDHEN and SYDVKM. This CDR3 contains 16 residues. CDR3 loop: CASSGGRALPQETQYF.

CDR3: CASSVDRGHRGYTF. J is TRBJ1-2 and V is TRBV9; no DNA is available, so the TRBD1 call from TCRdb remains unchecked. Germline CDR1 reads SGDLS; CDR2 reads YYNGEE. This CDR3 is 14 amino acids long.

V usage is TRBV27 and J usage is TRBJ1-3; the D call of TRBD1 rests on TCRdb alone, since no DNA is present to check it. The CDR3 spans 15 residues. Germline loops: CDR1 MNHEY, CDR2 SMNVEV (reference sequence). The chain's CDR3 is CASSLGAGEGNTIYF.

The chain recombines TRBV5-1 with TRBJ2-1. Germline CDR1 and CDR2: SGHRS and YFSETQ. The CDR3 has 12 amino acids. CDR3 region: CASSLDIREQFF.

This CDR3 reads CASSSWTGGYEKLFF. The genes are TRBV7-9 and TRBJ1-4; as DNA is missing, the TRBD1 call by TCRdb cannot be tested. The CDR3 is 15 amino acids. Per the germline V gene, CDR1 is SEHNR and CDR2 is FQNEAQ (reference sequence).

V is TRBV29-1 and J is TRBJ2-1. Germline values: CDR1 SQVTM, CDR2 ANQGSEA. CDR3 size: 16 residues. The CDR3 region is CSVDGQHLQPYNEQFF.

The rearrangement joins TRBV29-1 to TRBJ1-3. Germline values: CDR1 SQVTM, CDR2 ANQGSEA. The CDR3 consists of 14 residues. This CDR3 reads CSVNILNSGNTIYF.

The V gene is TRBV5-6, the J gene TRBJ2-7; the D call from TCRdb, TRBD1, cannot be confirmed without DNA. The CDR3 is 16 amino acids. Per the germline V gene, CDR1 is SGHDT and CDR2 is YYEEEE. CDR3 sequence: CASSPTGTGSSYEQYF.

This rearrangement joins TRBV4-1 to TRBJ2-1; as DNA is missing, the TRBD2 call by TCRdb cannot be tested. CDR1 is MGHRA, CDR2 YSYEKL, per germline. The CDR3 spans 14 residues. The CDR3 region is CASSLAGGYNEQFF.

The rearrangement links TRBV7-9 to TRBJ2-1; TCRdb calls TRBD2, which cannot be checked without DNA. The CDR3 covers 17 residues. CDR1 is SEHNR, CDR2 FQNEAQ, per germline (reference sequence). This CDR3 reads CASSSSLGLAGGVEQFF.

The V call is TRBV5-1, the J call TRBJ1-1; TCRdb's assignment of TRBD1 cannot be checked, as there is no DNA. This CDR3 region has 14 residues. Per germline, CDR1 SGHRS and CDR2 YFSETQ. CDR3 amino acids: CASSDRTGNTEAFF. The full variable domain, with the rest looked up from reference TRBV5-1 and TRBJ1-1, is KAGVTQTPRYLIKTRGQQVTLSCSPISGHRSVSWYQQTPGQGLQFLFEYFSETQRNKGNFPGRFSGRQFSNSRSEMNVSTLELGDSALYLCASSDRTGNTEAFFGQGTRLTVV.

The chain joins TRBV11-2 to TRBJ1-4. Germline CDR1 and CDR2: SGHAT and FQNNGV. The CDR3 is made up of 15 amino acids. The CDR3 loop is CASSLVPRTNEKLFF.

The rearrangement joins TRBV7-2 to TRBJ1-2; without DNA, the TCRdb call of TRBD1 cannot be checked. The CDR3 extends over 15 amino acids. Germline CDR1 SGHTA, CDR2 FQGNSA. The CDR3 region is CASSLDGTGVYGYTF. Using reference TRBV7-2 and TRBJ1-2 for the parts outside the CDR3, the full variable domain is GAGVSQSPSNKVTEKGKDVELRCDPISGHTALYWYRQSLGQGLEFLIYFQGNSAPDKSGLPSDRFSAERTGGSVSTLTIQRTQQEDSAVYLCASSLDGTGVYGYTFGSGTRLTVV.

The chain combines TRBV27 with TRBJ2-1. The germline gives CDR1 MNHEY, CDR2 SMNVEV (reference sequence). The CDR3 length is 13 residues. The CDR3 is CASSHYFYNEQFF.

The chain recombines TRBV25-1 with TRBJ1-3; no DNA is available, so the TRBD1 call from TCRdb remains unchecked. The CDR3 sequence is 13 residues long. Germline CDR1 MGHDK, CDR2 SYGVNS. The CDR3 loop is CASSAGQGLTIYF.

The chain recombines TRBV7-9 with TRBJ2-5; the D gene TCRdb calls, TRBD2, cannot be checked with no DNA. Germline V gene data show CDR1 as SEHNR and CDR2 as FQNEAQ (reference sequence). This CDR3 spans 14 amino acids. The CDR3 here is CASMGRTSGETQYF. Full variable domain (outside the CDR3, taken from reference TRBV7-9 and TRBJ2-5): DTGVSQNPRHKITKRGQNVTFRCDPISEHNRLYWYRQTLGQGPEFLTYFQNEAQLEKSRLLSDRFSAERPKGSFSTLEIQRTEQGDSAMYLCASMGRTSGETQYFGPGTRLLVL.

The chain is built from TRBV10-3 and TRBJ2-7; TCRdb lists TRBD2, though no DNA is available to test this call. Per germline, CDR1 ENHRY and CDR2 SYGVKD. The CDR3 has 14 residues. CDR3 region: CAIHSRAERDEQYF.

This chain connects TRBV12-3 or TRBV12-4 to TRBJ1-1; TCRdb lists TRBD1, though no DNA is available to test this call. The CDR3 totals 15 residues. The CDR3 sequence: CASSLSGRGYTEAFF.

This CDR3 is CASSYSQGSYEQYF. J is TRBJ2-7 and V is TRBV6-5. Germline CDR1 is MNHEY and CDR2 is SVGAGI. The CDR3 sequence is 14 residues long.

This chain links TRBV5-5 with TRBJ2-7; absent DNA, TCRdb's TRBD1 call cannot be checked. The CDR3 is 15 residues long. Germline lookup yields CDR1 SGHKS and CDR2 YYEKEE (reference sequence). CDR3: CASSEDETVAYEQYF.